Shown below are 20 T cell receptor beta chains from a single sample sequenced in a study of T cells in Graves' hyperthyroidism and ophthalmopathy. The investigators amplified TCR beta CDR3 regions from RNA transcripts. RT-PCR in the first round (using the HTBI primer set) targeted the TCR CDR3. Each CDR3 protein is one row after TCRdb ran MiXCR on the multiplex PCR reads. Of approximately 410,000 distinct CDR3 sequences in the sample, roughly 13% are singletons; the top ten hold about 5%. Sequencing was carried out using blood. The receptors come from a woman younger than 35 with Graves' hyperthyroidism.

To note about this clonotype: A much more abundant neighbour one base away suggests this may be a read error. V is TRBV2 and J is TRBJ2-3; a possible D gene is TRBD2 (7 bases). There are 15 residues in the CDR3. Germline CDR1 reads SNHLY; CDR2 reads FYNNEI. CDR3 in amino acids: CAIDLEGGLTDAQYF. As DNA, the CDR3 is TGTGCCATAGATCTCGAGGGGGGGCTCACAGATGCGCAGTATTTT.

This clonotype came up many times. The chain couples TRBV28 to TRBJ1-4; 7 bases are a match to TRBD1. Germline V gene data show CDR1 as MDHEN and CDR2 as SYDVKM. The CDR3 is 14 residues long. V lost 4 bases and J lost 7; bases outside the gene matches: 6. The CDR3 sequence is CASSSPGGVEKLFF. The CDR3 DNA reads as TGTGCCAGCAGTTCCCCAGGGGGGGTTGAAAAACTGTTTTTT.

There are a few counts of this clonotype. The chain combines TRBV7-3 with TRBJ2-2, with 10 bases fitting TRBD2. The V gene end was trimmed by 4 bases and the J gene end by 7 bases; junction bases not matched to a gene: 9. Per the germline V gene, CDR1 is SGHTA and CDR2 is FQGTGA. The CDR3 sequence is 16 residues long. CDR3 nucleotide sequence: TGTGCCAGCAGCTCACAACCGACTAGCGGGCGCGGGGAGCTGTTTTTT. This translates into CASSSQPTSGRGELFF.

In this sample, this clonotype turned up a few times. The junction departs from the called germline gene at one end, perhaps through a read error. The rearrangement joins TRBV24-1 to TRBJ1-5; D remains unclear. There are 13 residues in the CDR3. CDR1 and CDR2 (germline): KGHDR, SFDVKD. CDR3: CATGDNSNQPQHF. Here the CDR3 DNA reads TGTGCCACCGGTGACAATAGCAATCAGCCCCAGCATTTT.

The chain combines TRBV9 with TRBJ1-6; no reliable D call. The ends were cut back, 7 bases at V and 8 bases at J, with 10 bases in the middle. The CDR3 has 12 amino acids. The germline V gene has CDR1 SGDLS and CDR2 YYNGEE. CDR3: CASAPVDSPLHF. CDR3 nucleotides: TGTGCCAGCGCCCCGGTGGATTCACCCCTCCACTTT.

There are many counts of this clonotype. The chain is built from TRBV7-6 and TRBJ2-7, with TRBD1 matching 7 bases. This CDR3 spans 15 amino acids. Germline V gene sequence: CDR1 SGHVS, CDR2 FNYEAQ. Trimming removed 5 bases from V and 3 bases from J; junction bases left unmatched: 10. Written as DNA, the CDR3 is TGTGCCAGCAGCCCCTCCGGGACAGCAGACTACGAGCAGTACTTC. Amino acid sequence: CASSPSGTADYEQYF.

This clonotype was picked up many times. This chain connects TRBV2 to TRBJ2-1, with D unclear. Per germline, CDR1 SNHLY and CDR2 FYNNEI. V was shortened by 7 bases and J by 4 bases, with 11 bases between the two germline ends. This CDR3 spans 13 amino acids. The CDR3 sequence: CASNPGPYNEQFF. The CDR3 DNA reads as TGTGCCAGCAACCCTGGGCCGTACAATGAGCAGTTCTTC.

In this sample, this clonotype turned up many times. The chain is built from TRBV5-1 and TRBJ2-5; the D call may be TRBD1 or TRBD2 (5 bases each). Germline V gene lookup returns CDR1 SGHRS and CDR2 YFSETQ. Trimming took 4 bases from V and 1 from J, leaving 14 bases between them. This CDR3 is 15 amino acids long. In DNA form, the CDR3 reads TGCGCCAGCAGCCGGGGCGGAGGATCCCAAGAGACCCAGTACTTC. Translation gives CASSRGGGSQETQYF.

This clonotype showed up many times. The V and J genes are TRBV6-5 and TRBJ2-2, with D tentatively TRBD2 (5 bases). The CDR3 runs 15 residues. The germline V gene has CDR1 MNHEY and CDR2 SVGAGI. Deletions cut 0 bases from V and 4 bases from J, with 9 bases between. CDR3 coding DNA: TGTGCCAGCAGTTACTCGAAAGGGAGCACCGGGGAGCTGTTTTTT. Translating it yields CASSYSKGSTGELFF.

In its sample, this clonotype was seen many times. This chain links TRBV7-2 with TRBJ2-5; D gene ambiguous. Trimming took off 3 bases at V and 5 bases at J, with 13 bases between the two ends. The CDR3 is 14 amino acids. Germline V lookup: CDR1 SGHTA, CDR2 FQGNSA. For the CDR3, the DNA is TGTGCCAGCAGCTTGGAAGACTTTGTGGAGACCCAGTACTTC. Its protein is CASSLEDFVETQYF.

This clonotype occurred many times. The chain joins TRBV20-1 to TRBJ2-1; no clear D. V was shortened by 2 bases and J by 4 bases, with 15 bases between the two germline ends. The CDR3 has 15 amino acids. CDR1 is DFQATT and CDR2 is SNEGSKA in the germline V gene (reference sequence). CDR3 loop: CSARPGEMGYNEQFF. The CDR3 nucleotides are TGCAGTGCTAGACCCGGAGAGATGGGTTACAATGAGCAGTTCTTC.

CDR3 loop: CASSRGSVSSEKNYGYTF. The CDR3 nucleotides read TGCGCCAGCAGTCGAGGTAGCGTTTCCTCTGAAAAGAACTATGGCTACACCTTC. The rearrangement joins TRBV4-1 to TRBJ1-2; D call uncertain. The length of the CDR3 is 18 residues. Germline CDR1 and CDR2: MGHRA and YSYEKL. The V end lost 6 bases, the J end lost 2 bases, and 25 bases lay between the germline ends.

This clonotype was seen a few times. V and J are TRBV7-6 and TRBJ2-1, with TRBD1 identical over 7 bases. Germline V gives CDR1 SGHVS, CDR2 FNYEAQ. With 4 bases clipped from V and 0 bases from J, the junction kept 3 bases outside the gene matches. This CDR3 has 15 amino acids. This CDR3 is CASSSDRNSYNEQFF. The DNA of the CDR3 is TGTGCCAGCAGCTCGGACAGGAACTCCTACAATGAGCAGTTCTTC.

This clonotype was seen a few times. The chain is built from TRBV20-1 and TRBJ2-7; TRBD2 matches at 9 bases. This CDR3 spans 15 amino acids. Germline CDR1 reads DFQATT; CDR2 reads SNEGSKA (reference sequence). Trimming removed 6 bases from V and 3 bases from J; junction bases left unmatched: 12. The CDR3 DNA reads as TGCAGTGCCGACACGGTTAGCGGGAGAGGCTACGAGCAGTACTTC. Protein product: CSADTVSGRGYEQYF.

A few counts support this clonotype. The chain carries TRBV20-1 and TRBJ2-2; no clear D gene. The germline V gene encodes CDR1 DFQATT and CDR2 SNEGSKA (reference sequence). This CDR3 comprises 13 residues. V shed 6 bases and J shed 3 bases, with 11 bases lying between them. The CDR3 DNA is TGCAGTGCGATCGGAGTTGACACCGGGGAGCTGTTTTTT. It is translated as CSAIGVDTGELFF.

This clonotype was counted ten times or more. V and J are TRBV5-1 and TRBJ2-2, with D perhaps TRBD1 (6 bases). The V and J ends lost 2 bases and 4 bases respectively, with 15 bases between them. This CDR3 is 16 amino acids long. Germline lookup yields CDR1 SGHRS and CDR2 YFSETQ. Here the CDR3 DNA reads TGCGCCAGCAGCTTCGCGGAACTAGGGGGCACCGGGGAGCTGTTTTTT. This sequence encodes CASSFAELGGTGELFF.

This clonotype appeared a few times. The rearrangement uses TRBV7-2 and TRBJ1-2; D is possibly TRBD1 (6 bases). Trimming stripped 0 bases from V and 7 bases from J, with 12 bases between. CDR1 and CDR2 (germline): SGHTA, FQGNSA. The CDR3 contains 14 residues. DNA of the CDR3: TGTGCCAGCAGCTTAGCCCTTGGGACATTTGGCTACACCTTC. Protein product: CASSLALGTFGYTF.

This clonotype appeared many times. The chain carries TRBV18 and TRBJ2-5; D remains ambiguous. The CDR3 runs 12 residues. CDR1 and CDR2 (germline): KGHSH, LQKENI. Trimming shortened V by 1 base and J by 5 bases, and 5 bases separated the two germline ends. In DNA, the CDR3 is TGTGCCAGCTCACCACTTGCGGAGACCCAGTACTTC. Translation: CASSPLAETQYF.

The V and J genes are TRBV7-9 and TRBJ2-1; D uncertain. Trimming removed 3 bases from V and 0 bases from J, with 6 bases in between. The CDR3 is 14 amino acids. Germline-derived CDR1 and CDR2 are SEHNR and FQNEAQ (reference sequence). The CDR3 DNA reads TGTGCCAGCAGCTTCCAGAACTCCTACAATGAGCAGTTCTTC. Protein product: CASSFQNSYNEQFF.

CDR3 residues: CASSLMTSGSYNEQFF. CDR3 DNA sequence: TGTGCCAGCAGTTTAATGACTAGCGGGAGTTACAATGAGCAGTTCTTC. The genes are TRBV28 and TRBJ2-1, with TRBD2 matching 12 bases. Trimming cost V 2 bases and J 4 bases; bases outside gene matches: 3. Germline lookup yields CDR1 MDHEN and CDR2 SYDVKM. The CDR3 runs 16 residues.